The 12 T cell receptor beta chains below were found in one sample sequenced in a study of OX40 agonist ivuxolimab in advanced cancers. The library came from the immunoSEQ multiplex PCR assay. In TCRdb, the immuneACCESS table is reduced to in-frame sequences with V and J assigned. These tables do not hold every clone; where another copy was compared, an unresolved V gene accounts for under half, and the others remain unexplained. Recorded for this sample are around 25,000 clones; around 83% of them occurred a single time. The ten largest make up 16% of the sample. This specimen consisted of CD4+ or CD8+ T cells sorted from blood, obtained in a trial of the OX40 agonist ivuxolimab. The receptor set was obtained from an adult with an advanced solid tumor such as melanoma, head and neck, liver or kidney cancer.

This clone was seen only a few times. This chain connects TRBV5-1 to TRBJ1-1, with D tentatively TRBD1 (5 bases). V was pared by 0 bases and J by 8 bases, with 17 bases between. Germline loops: CDR1 SGHRS, CDR2 YFSETQ. CDR3 length: 15 amino acids. CDR3 amino acids: CASSLAGTLHAEAFF. The CDR3 coding sequence is TGCGCCAGCAGCTTGGCCGGGACGCTGCATGCAGAAGCTTTCTTT.

The rearrangement uses TRBV29-1 and TRBJ2-1; TRBD2 agrees at 7 bases. CDR1 SQVTM and CDR2 ANQGSEA come from the germline V gene. The ends lost 8 bases at V and 6 bases at J; junction bases unmatched: 10. This CDR3 region has 13 residues. CDR3 protein: CSSPGWGGNEQFF. In DNA, the CDR3 is TGCAGCTCCCCTGGGTGGGGGGGCAATGAGCAGTTCTTC.

The chain links TRBV15 to TRBJ1-1; D is undetermined. Germline lookup yields CDR1 LNHNV and CDR2 YYDKDF (reference sequence). This CDR3 has 14 residues. Trimming took 3 bases from V and 1 from J, leaving 9 bases between them. The DNA of the CDR3 is TGTGCCACCAGCAGTCCGACACCGAACACTGAAGCTTTCTTT. Translated, it gives CATSSPTPNTEAFF.

This chain links TRBV2 with TRBJ1-5, with a possible D match to TRBD1 (6 bases). Trimming removed 6 bases at V and 2 bases at J, with 11 bases between. Germline CDR1 reads SNHLY; CDR2 reads FYNNEI. This CDR3 has 14 amino acids. CDR3 amino acids: CASSKQGGNQPQHF. The DNA for the CDR3 is TGTGCCAGCAGCAAACAGGGCGGCAATCAGCCCCAGCATTTT.

The chain employs TRBV2 and TRBJ1-4; 7 bases align to TRBD1. The V gene's germline CDR1 is SNHLY and CDR2 FYNNEI. J gave up 1 base and V 6 bases, and 2 bases lay outside the gene matches. The CDR3 consists of 14 residues. In DNA form, the CDR3 reads TGTGCCAGCAGCGCAGGGGGAACTAATGAAAAACTGTTTTTT. Residues: CASSAGGTNEKLFF.

The V gene is TRBV19, the J gene TRBJ1-1, with a tentative D call TRBD1 (5 bases). The V end lost 2 bases, the J end lost 0 bases, and 10 bases lay between the germline ends. The CDR3 length is 15 residues. Per the germline V gene, CDR1 is LNHDA and CDR2 is SQIVND (reference sequence). The CDR3: CASSISGLMNTEAFF. The CDR3 DNA follows: TGTGCCAGTAGTATATCAGGGCTGATGAACACTGAAGCTTTCTTT.

This clone was observed a handful of times. Other DNA sequences in the same sample also yield this CDR3. The chain is built from TRBV18 and TRBJ1-3, with D possibly being TRBD1 (5 bases). Trimming stripped 0 bases from V and 0 bases from J, with 6 bases between. The CDR3 has 15 amino acids. CDR1 and CDR2 (germline): KGHSH, LQKENI. The CDR3 loop reads CASSPPGASGNTIYF. The CDR3 DNA reads TGTGCCAGCTCACCACCAGGGGCCTCTGGAAACACCATATATTTT.

The chain employs TRBV11-1 and TRBJ2-2; TRBD2 matches at 9 bases. Per the germline V gene, CDR1 is SGHAT and CDR2 is FQDESV (reference sequence). This CDR3 region has 18 residues. Trimming at V came to 5 bases and at J to 4 bases, leaving 14 bases not matched to a gene. The CDR3 DNA reads as TGTGCCAGCAGCACGCTCGCGGGAGCGGGGGGCGGCACCGGGGAGCTGTTTTTT. This gives the protein CASSTLAGAGGGTGELFF.

The chain links TRBV27 to TRBJ1-1, with a tentative D call TRBD1 (6 bases). The CDR3 extends over 16 amino acids. The ends were cut back, 6 bases at V and 1 base at J, with 18 bases in the middle. CDR1 is MNHEY and CDR2 is SMNVEV in the germline V gene (reference sequence). The CDR3, as DNA: TGTGCCAGCAGCCATCTTCCGGGACAAAAGAACACTGAAGCTTTCTTT. Its protein is CASSHLPGQKNTEAFF.

The chain couples TRBV4-3 to TRBJ2-3; D may be TRBD2 (5 bases). CDR3 length: 13 residues. In germline, CDR1 is LGHNA, CDR2 YSLEER. The V end lost 7 bases, the J end lost 4 bases, and 12 bases lay between the germline ends. This CDR3 reads CASTSRGSDTQYF. In DNA form, the CDR3 reads TGCGCCAGCACGTCCCGGGGATCAGATACGCAGTATTTT.

This clone was detected once. This chain joins TRBV29-1 and TRBJ2-5; 11 bases line up with TRBD2. The CDR3 length is 13 residues. Germline lookup yields CDR1 SQVTM and CDR2 ANQGSEA. Here the CDR3 reads CSGISGGEQTQYF. The DNA of the CDR3 is TGCAGTGGAATTAGCGGGGGGGAACAGACCCAGTACTTC.

The J gene is TRBJ2-7, the V gene TRBV6-5; weak D call: TRBD2 (5 bases). This CDR3 comprises 15 residues. V lost 6 bases and J 4 bases, leaving 19 bases between the germline ends. CDR1 and CDR2 (germline): MNHEY, SVGAGI. CDR3 region: CASRAAPESLYEQYF. The DNA of the CDR3 is TGTGCCAGCAGAGCGGCCCCGGAGAGCCTTTACGAGCAGTACTTC.